The next 5 T cell receptor beta chains were all read from a single sample in a study of T cell repertoires in cytomegalovirus infection. TCRdb passed the reads through MiXCR, listing each CDR3 protein once. The sample yields hundreds of thousands of distinct CDR3 sequences, around 11% seen once. The sequenced sample consisted of PBMCs. The receptors stem from a human donor in good health (CMV status not recorded). Some clones in this sample may be carry-over from other donors' samples.

In its sample, this clonotype was seen a few times. The chain combines TRBV20-1 with TRBJ1-2; D gene uncertain. Germline V gene lookup returns CDR1 DFQATT and CDR2 SNEGSKA (reference sequence). CDR3 size: 11 residues. The V and J ends lost 3 bases and 7 bases respectively, with 9 bases between them. CDR3 residues: CSASFSLGYTF. CDR3 DNA sequence: TGCAGTGCTAGTTTTTCCCTTGGCTACACCTTC.

This clonotype was observed many times. The chain employs TRBV20-1 and TRBJ1-1, with D tentatively TRBD1 (5 bases). Trimming left V 5 bases short and J 4 bases short, with 17 bases between. The germline V gene has CDR1 DFQATT and CDR2 SNEGSKA (reference sequence). CDR3 length: 14 amino acids. CDR3 region: CSAPGEGRSTEAFF. The DNA of the CDR3 is TGCAGTGCTCCGGGGGAAGGGAGGTCCACTGAAGCTTTCTTT.

This clonotype was detected many times. The gene calls are TRBV6-1 and TRBJ2-3; D possibly corresponds to TRBD1 (6 bases). V was shortened by 8 bases and J by 0 bases, with 12 bases between the two germline ends. CDR3 size: 14 residues. The V gene's germline CDR1 is MNHNS and CDR2 SASEGT. The CDR3 DNA reads TGTGCCAGCCCAGAGAGGGGGAGCACAGATACGCAGTATTTT. This encodes CASPERGSTDTQYF.

At least ten counts were recorded for this clonotype. In DNA, the CDR3 is TGTGCCAGCAGCGGCATGGACCCGGACAGGGTGGGGGGGGATGAGCAGTTCTTC. Translating it yields CASSGMDPDRVGGDEQFF. The V and J genes are TRBV7-8 and TRBJ2-1; D possibly corresponds to TRBD1 (8 bases). Trimming cost V 5 bases and J 8 bases, with 28 bases left between them. Germline CDR1 SGHVS, CDR2 FQNEAQ. The CDR3 extends over 18 amino acids.

This clonotype was picked up one time. V usage is TRBV20-1 and J usage is TRBJ1-4; D perhaps matches TRBD1 (6 bases). The CDR3 sequence is 15 residues long. Per the germline V gene, CDR1 is DFQATT and CDR2 is SNEGSKA (reference sequence). V gave up 1 base and J gave up 3 bases, with 12 bases separating them. In DNA, the CDR3 is TGCAGTGCTAGAGTGAGGGGGTCGGCTAATGAAAAACTGTTTTTT. Amino acids: CSARVRGSANEKLFF.